This T cell receptor beta chain appears in the sequencing data of a study of human T cells and chemical hapten exposure. This CDR3 comprises 14 residues. Germline V gene lookup returns CDR1 SGHNT and CDR2 YENEEA. V was shortened by 1 base and J by 6 bases, with 11 bases between the two germline ends. Stated time point: pre-sensitization, week 0. Noted treatment: therapeutic diphenylcyclopropenone sensitization with weekly scalp DPC. Unique molecular identifiers were affixed to discrete cDNA molecules within the library. Each CDR3 protein is one row after TCRdb ran MiXCR on the RACE reads. The sample holds some 300,000 distinct CDR3 sequences, around 5.5% seen once.

The clonotype originates from a woman between 18 and 30 years old with alopecia areata. Some clones in this sample may be carry-over from other donors' samples. V is TRBV11-3 and J is TRBJ2-3; D remains ambiguous. Sequenced here: whole blood, sampled in connection with sensitization to the hapten diphenylcyclopropenone (DPC). CDR3 sequence: CASSLGGSFDTQYF. The CDR3 coding sequence is TGTGCCAGCAGCTTAGGGGGTAGCTTCGATACGCAGTATTTT. Full variable domain (outside the CDR3, taken from reference TRBV11-3 and TRBJ2-3): EAGVVQSPRYKIIEKKQPVAFWCNPISGHNTLYWYLQNLGQGPELLIRYENEEAVDDSQLPKDRFSAERLKGVDSTLKIQPAELGDSAVYLCASSLGGSFDTQYFGPGTRLTVL.